This T cell receptor beta chain was sequenced for a study of blood T cell repertoires in COVID-19. Overall study context: Samples representing acute and convalescent COVID-19 were sourced from the United States, Italy and Spain.

V dropped 5 bases and J dropped 1 base, with 8 bases sitting between them. This CDR3 region has 13 residues. The authors' processing: Amplification of reference gene primers provided the estimated nucleated cell counts. Repertoires were generated with immunoSEQ multiplex PCR, while TCRdb's copy carries only in-frame clones and drops some. That table is the source of V, J and clone size, and D and trimming were worked out from the DNA. The sample shows over 200,000 clones, around 85% of them seen only once. Input material: peripheral blood. This receptor was obtained from a woman aged 80 or over with acute or convalescent COVID-19. V gene TRBV12-3 or TRBV12-4 combines with J gene TRBJ1-1, with TRBD1 as a possible D gene (5 bases). The CDR3 nucleotides are TGTGCCAGCAGTCAGACAGAGAACACTGAAGCTTTCTTT. It is translated as CASSQTENTEAFF.